The 5 T cell receptor beta chains reported below all come from one sample, sequenced in a study of shared clonotypes between healthy human individuals. Using immunoSEQ multiplex PCR, the repertoire was profiled, and TCRdb retains in-frame clones only, with some absent. The repertoire holds 2 million or so clones, with about 95% as singletons. Naive CD8 isolation took CD45RO-negative cells positively selected for CCR7 and excluded terminally differentiated effector memory CD45RA+ cells. The sequencing input was naive CD8+ T cells sorted from blood. These receptors were obtained from a man aged 18 to 29 in good health.

The chain couples TRBV7-3 to TRBJ2-7; 8 bases match TRBD2. The trim removed 2 bases at V and 0 bases at J, leaving 6 bases unmatched. From germline, CDR1 is SGHTA and CDR2 FQGTGA. CDR3 length equals 16 residues. The CDR3 loop is CASSLVERGTSYEQYF. DNA of the CDR3: TGTGCCAGCAGCTTAGTTGAGCGGGGGACCTCCTACGAGCAGTACTTC.

The chain recombines TRBV7-3 with TRBJ1-3; D is undetermined. Trimming took 4 bases from V and 2 from J, leaving 6 bases between them. The CDR3 consists of 13 residues. The germline V gene has CDR1 SGHTA and CDR2 FQGTGA. Written as DNA, the CDR3 is TGTGCCAGCAGCTACGGGCCTGGAAACACCATATATTTT. Amino acid sequence: CASSYGPGNTIYF.

This clone was picked up a small number of times. Other DNA sequences in this specimen translate into the identical CDR3. This chain links TRBV5-1 with TRBJ2-1; TRBD2 matches 7 bases. V was pared by 5 bases and J by 7 bases, with 6 bases of the junction left unmatched. This CDR3 region has 13 residues. CDR1 and CDR2 from the germline V gene are SGHRS and YFSETQ. In DNA form, the CDR3 reads TGCGCCAGCAGTCCGGAGGGAGGGAATGAGCAGTTCTTC. This sequence encodes CASSPEGGNEQFF.

This chain uses TRBV7-2 with TRBJ1-3, with D possibly matching TRBD1 (5 bases). There are 14 residues in the CDR3. The germline V gene encodes CDR1 SGHTA and CDR2 FQGNSA. Between the trimmed V and J ends, which lost 4 bases and 4 bases, there was a span of 11 bases. The CDR3 is CASSSRDAGNTIYF. DNA of the CDR3: TGTGCCAGCAGCTCGAGGGACGCAGGAAACACCATATATTTT.

The chain combines TRBV10-3 with TRBJ2-3, with TRBD2 as a possible D gene (6 bases). This CDR3 is built from 15 residues. The ends were cut back, 6 bases at V and 5 bases at J, with 18 bases in the middle. Germline values: CDR1 ENHRY, CDR2 SYGVKD. The CDR3 loop reads CAIRLVDGGGDTQYF. The CDR3 bases are TGTGCCATCAGGCTTGTGGACGGGGGAGGAGATACGCAGTATTTT.